These 26 T cell receptor beta chains were sequenced from one sample in a study of beta chain features in type 1 diabetes. Expressed TCRB transcripts were sequenced after all isolated RNA was converted to cDNA. Profiling relied on immunoSEQ multiplex PCR, and the TCRdb table lists in-frame clones only, not all of them. The table lists 150,000 to 200,000 clones, less than 9.5% of them singletons. Sequenced material: central memory CD4+ T cells from blood. Receptors originate from a woman aged 18 to 35 in good health.

There are a few counts of this clone. The rearrangement joins TRBV6-6 to TRBJ1-1; TRBD1 matches 7 bases. The CDR3 consists of 13 residues. Trimming cost V 4 bases and J 5 bases; bases outside gene matches: 4. The germline V gene encodes CDR1 MNHNY and CDR2 SVGAGI (reference sequence). The CDR3 DNA reads TGTGCCAGCAGTTCAACAGGGGAGACTGAAGCTTTCTTT. Translation gives CASSSTGETEAFF.

Only a few counts were recorded for this clone. CDR3 nucleotide sequence: TGTGCCAGCACCGGGACAGGTGGCAATCAGCCCCAGCATTTT. Amino acid sequence: CASTGTGGNQPQHF. The V and J genes are TRBV6-6 and TRBJ1-5; TRBD1 matches 8 bases. The CDR3 runs 14 residues. Germline V gene data show CDR1 as MNHNY and CDR2 as SVGAGI (reference sequence). V lost 7 bases to trimming and J lost 2 bases; unmatched junction nucleotides: 4.

The chain couples TRBV2 to TRBJ2-1; 15 bases match TRBD2. Per germline, CDR1 SNHLY and CDR2 FYNNEI. V gave up 6 bases and J gave up 4 bases; unmatched junction bases: 7. This CDR3 is 17 amino acids long. CDR3: CASSGGTSGRQYNEQFF. The CDR3 DNA follows: TGTGCCAGCAGCGGCGGGACTAGCGGGAGGCAATACAATGAGCAGTTCTTC.

V gene TRBV7-9 combines with J gene TRBJ1-1; D call uncertain. The CDR3 loop spans 12 amino acids. The germline V and J ends were trimmed by 7 bases and 2 bases, with 8 bases remaining between them. The germline V gene encodes CDR1 SEHNR and CDR2 FQNEAQ (reference sequence). The CDR3: CASNRGNTEAFF. CDR3 DNA sequence: TGTGCCAGCAACCGAGGAAACACTGAAGCTTTCTTT.

In this sample, this clone turned up a few times. The gene calls are TRBV5-4 and TRBJ1-4; TRBD1 matches 8 bases. The CDR3 length is 16 residues. After removal of 4 bases from V and 8 bases from J, the junction contained 13 bases not matched to a gene. Germline V gives CDR1 SGHNT, CDR2 YYREEE (reference sequence). The CDR3 region is CASSGQGAQGEEKLFF. The CDR3 coding sequence is TGTGCCAGCAGCGGCCAGGGGGCGCAGGGGGAAGAAAAACTGTTTTTT.

This clone has more than one count but fewer than ten. This chain links TRBV5-1 with TRBJ1-2, with D uncertain. This CDR3 contains 14 residues. Trimming pared 4 bases from V and 3 bases from J, leaving 13 bases between. Looked up from germline, CDR1 is SGHRS and CDR2 is YFSETQ. CDR3 amino acids: CASSPDNRDYGYTF. The CDR3 DNA reads as TGCGCCAGCAGCCCCGATAACCGAGACTATGGCTACACCTTC.

The gene calls are TRBV7-9 and TRBJ2-1; 10 bases line up with TRBD2. The CDR3 is 16 amino acids. The V segment lost 4 bases and the J segment 6 bases; nucleotides outside the gene matches: 9. CDR1 is SEHNR, CDR2 FQNEAQ, per germline (reference sequence). The CDR3 spells CASSSERGGASNEQFF. The CDR3 coding sequence is TGTGCCAGCAGCTCTGAGCGGGGGGGAGCGAGCAATGAGCAGTTCTTC.

This clone was detected many times. This rearrangement joins TRBV7-9 to TRBJ2-7; TRBD1 matches at 7 bases. The CDR3 contains 14 residues. The trim removed 5 bases at V and 6 bases at J, leaving 10 bases unmatched. Germline V gives CDR1 SEHNR, CDR2 FQNEAQ (reference sequence). The CDR3 sequence: CASSPDRVGAEQYF. The CDR3 nucleotides read TGTGCCAGCAGCCCAGACAGGGTGGGAGCCGAGCAGTACTTC.

The chain uses TRBV30 and TRBJ1-3; D perhaps matches TRBD1 (6 bases). Germline CDR1 GTSNPN, CDR2 SVGIG (reference sequence). The CDR3 covers 14 residues. Trimming cost V 4 bases and J 0 bases, with 10 bases left between them. The CDR3 is CAWTRTDSGNTIYF. DNA for the CDR3: TGTGCCTGGACGAGGACAGACTCTGGAAACACCATATATTTT.

The table lists this clone with a few counts. The sample contains more than one DNA sequence encoding this CDR3. This rearrangement joins TRBV18 to TRBJ1-2; possibly TRBD1 for D (5 bases). Looked up from germline, CDR1 is KGHSH and CDR2 is LQKENI. Trimming left V 1 base short and J 0 bases short, with 6 bases between. The CDR3 has 14 amino acids. The CDR3 sequence is CASSPQGSNYGYTF. CDR3 nucleotide sequence: TGTGCCAGCTCACCACAGGGGTCTAACTATGGCTACACCTTC.

There are a few counts of this clone. The chain joins TRBV18 to TRBJ2-1; D might be TRBD1 (6 bases). CDR3 length: 14 residues. Germline CDR1 and CDR2: KGHSH and LQKENI. The V end was cut by 0 bases, the J end by 9 bases, with 12 bases between. CDR3 sequence: CASSPPSRRGEQFF. CDR3 coding DNA: TGTGCCAGCTCACCACCAAGCCGCAGGGGTGAGCAGTTCTTC. The entire variable domain, with the rest obtained from reference TRBV18 and TRBJ2-1, is as follows: NAGVMQNPRHLVRRRGQEARLRCSPMKGHSHVYWYRQLPEEGLKFMVYLQKENIIDESGMPKERFSAEFPKEGPSILRIQQVVRGDSAAYFCASSPPSRRGEQFFGPGTRLTVL.

The chain employs TRBV9 and TRBJ2-1, with D perhaps TRBD1 (5 bases). Germline lookup yields CDR1 SGDLS and CDR2 YYNGEE. CDR3 length: 17 residues. V lost 0 bases and J lost 2, with 15 bases in between. CDR3 sequence (DNA): TGTGCCAGCAGCGTAGAAGCCCAGGGTAGGGCCTACAATGAGCAGTTCTTC. Translated: CASSVEAQGRAYNEQFF.

This clone was detected only a few times. At one end the junction does not follow the germline gene, possibly because of a read error. The V and J genes are TRBV29-1 and TRBJ2-1; 10 bases match TRBD2. Germline lookup yields CDR1 SQVTM and CDR2 ANQGSEA. This CDR3 is 14 amino acids long. CDR3 sequence: CSVEVASGGYEQFF. CDR3 sequence (DNA): TGCAGCGTCGAAGTGGCTAGCGGGGGCTATGAGCAGTTCTTC.

This clone has just a few counts. The V and J genes are TRBV5-1 and TRBJ1-2, with D possibly TRBD1 on 5 matching bases. The CDR3 runs to 13 residues. From germline, CDR1 is SGHRS and CDR2 YFSETQ. The ends were cut back, 0 bases at V and 3 bases at J, with 6 bases in the middle. This chain's CDR3 is CASSLAGHYGYTF. DNA for the CDR3: TGCGCCAGCAGCTTGGCAGGGCACTATGGCTACACCTTC.

This chain links TRBV7-2 with TRBJ2-5; the match to TRBD2 covers 12 bases. CDR3 length equals 16 residues. The V gene end was trimmed by 0 bases and the J gene end by 4 bases; junction bases not matched to a gene: 3. Germline CDR1 SGHTA, CDR2 FQGNSA. The CDR3 DNA follows: TGTGCCAGCAGCTTAGCTTCTAGCGGGGGGGCAGAGACCCAGTACTTC. This translates into CASSLASSGGAETQYF. The entire variable domain, with the rest obtained from reference TRBV7-2 and TRBJ2-5, is as follows: GAGVSQSPSNKVTEKGKDVELRCDPISGHTALYWYRQSLGQGLEFLIYFQGNSAPDKSGLPSDRFSAERTGGSVSTLTIQRTQQEDSAVYLCASSLASSGGAETQYFGPGTRLLVL.

The J gene is TRBJ2-1, the V gene TRBV11-2, with D perhaps TRBD1 (6 bases). The CDR3 has 12 amino acids. From germline, CDR1 is SGHAT and CDR2 FQNNGV. V gave up 5 bases and J gave up 9 bases, with 11 bases separating them. CDR3 bases: TGTGCCAGCAGCACAGGGACAAGTGAGCAGTTCTTC. Protein product: CASSTGTSEQFF.

This rearrangement joins TRBV10-3 to TRBJ1-2, with D possibly TRBD1 on 6 matching bases. Per the germline V gene, CDR1 is ENHRY and CDR2 is SYGVKD. Trimming took off 3 bases at V and 5 bases at J, with 7 bases between the two ends. This CDR3 contains 12 residues. The CDR3 bases are TGTGCCATCAGTGAAGGGGGATATGGCTACACCTTC. This encodes CAISEGGYGYTF.

This clone was seen only a few times. The chain recombines TRBV27 with TRBJ1-2; D not resolved. The germline gives CDR1 MNHEY, CDR2 SMNVEV (reference sequence). V was shortened by 0 bases and J by 2 bases, with 7 bases between the two germline ends. The CDR3 totals 14 residues. DNA of the CDR3: TGTGCCAGCAGTTTATCGGCCTTGAACTATGGCTACACCTTC. This gives the protein CASSLSALNYGYTF.

The chain uses TRBV30 and TRBJ1-2, with 8 bases lining up with TRBD1. The CDR3 length is 15 residues. Trimming removed 1 base from V and 7 bases from J; junction bases left unmatched: 11. Germline CDR1 and CDR2: GTSNPN and SVGIG (reference sequence). The DNA for the CDR3 is TGTGCCTGGAGTGCCACCACCGGGACAGGAATTGGCTACACCTTC. Encoded protein: CAWSATTGTGIGYTF.

The rearrangement joins TRBV6-5 to TRBJ1-1; 7 bases map to TRBD1. After removal of 2 bases from V and 9 bases from J, the junction contained 9 bases not matched to a gene. Looked up from germline, CDR1 is MNHEY and CDR2 is SVGAGI. CDR3 size: 14 residues. DNA of the CDR3: TGTGCCAGCAGTTACGAACAGGGGCTGATTAAAGCTTTCTTT. It encodes CASSYEQGLIKAFF.

This clone was seen more than once but under ten times. The rearrangement joins TRBV7-6 to TRBJ2-5, with TRBD2 matching 7 bases. The CDR3 extends over 15 amino acids. Trimming took 2 bases from V and 0 from J; bases not matched to a gene: 3. Germline CDR1 SGHVS, CDR2 FNYEAQ. CDR3: CASSLRGGHQETQYF. CDR3 coding DNA: TGTGCCAGCAGCTTACGCGGGGGTCACCAAGAGACCCAGTACTTC.

The table lists this clone with many counts. As DNA, the CDR3 is TGTGCCAGCAGTGAAGATCAGCGGGATGCCACAGATACGCAGTATTTT. This gives the protein CASSEDQRDATDTQYF. The gene calls are TRBV2 and TRBJ2-3, with 7 bases lining up with TRBD2. In germline, CDR1 is SNHLY, CDR2 FYNNEI. Germline trimming cut 1 base from V and 2 bases from J; bases unmatched to any gene: 6. The CDR3 spans 16 residues.

The CDR3 protein is CASSPTRGASGSLYNEQFF. DNA for the CDR3: TGTGCCAGCTCACCGACCCGAGGGGCTAGCGGGAGTCTCTACAATGAGCAGTTCTTC. V usage is TRBV18 and J usage is TRBJ2-1; TRBD2 matches at 10 bases. The CDR3 has 19 amino acids. Trimming took 3 bases from V and 3 from J; bases not matched to a gene: 14. From germline, CDR1 is KGHSH and CDR2 LQKENI.

The table lists this clone with many counts. Other nucleotide sequences from this sample produce the same CDR3. V gene TRBV9 combines with J gene TRBJ1-2; no clear D gene. In germline, CDR1 is SGDLS, CDR2 YYNGEE. The V gene lost 0 bases and the J gene lost 8 bases, with 11 bases spanning the gap. The CDR3 length is 13 residues. The chain's CDR3 is CASSVEGEGGYTF. The CDR3 bases are TGTGCCAGCAGCGTAGAGGGAGAGGGCGGCTACACCTTC.

V and J are TRBV5-1 and TRBJ2-5; 9 positions agree with TRBD2. This CDR3 comprises 15 residues. Germline CDR1 is SGHRS and CDR2 is YFSETQ. Losses at the gene ends were 3 bases for V and 7 bases for J; bases not matched to a gene: 10. CDR3 residues: CASSSRASGTGTQYF. CDR3 in DNA: TGCGCCAGCAGCTCGAGGGCTAGCGGGACGGGGACCCAGTACTTC.

V usage is TRBV30 and J usage is TRBJ2-5; D is perhaps TRBD1 (6 bases). The last part of the DNA fits TRBJ2-7 better; the J call may be wrong. Looked up from germline, CDR1 is GTSNPN and CDR2 is SVGIG (reference sequence). This CDR3 is built from 14 residues. CDR3 residues: CAWSVGQKDGEQYF. CDR3 coding DNA: TGTGCCTGGAGTGTTGGACAGAAAGATGGCGAGCAGTACTTC.